This note documents a single TCR beta chain sequence. What it recognizes is unknown. This sample was taken from a study of shared clonotypes between healthy human individuals. Notes on the study in general: Clonotypes which were not shared had lower generation probabilities than clonotypes that all four donors shared. Donor clonotype sharing was expected to depend on sequencing depth.

Naive CD8 cells lacked CD45RO and underwent positive selection for CCR7, leaving out terminally differentiated effector memory CD45RA+ cells. CDR1 is SGHVS, CDR2 FNYEAQ, per germline. Between the trimmed V and J ends, which lost 2 bases and 0 bases, there was a span of 11 bases. The CDR3 consists of 15 residues. The data were produced by immunoSEQ multiplex PCR, yet TCRdb's version contains in-frame clones alone and is incomplete. The repertoire includes approximately 2,200,000 clones, under 95% of them detected once, and more than 1.5% sits in the top ten. J is TRBJ2-7 and V is TRBV7-6; D not certain. The sample comprised naive CD8+ T cells from PBMCs. The clonotype originates from a man between 18 and 35 years old in good health. Some clones in this sample may be carry-over from other donors' samples. CDR3 protein: CASSLSGLNSYEQYF. The CDR3 bases are TGTGCCAGCAGCTTATCAGGCCTGAACTCCTACGAGCAGTACTTC.